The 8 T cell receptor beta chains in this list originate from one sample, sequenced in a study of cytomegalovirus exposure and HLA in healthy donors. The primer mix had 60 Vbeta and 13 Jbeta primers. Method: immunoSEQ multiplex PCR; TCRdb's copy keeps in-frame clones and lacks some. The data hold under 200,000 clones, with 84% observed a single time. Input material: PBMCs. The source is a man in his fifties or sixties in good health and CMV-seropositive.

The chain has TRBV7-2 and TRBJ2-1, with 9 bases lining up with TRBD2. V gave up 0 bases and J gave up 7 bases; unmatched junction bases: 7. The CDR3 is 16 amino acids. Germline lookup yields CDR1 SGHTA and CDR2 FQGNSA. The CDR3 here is CASSLAVAGEENEQFF. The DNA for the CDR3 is TGTGCCAGCAGCTTAGCTGTAGCGGGAGAAGAGAATGAGCAGTTCTTC.

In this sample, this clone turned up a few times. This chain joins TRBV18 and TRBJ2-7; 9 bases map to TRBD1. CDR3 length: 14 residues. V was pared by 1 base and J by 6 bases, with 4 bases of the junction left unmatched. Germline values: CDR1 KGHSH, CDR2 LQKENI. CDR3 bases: TGTGCCAGCTCACCACAGAGACAGGGGGGCGAGCAGTACTTC. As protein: CASSPQRQGGEQYF.

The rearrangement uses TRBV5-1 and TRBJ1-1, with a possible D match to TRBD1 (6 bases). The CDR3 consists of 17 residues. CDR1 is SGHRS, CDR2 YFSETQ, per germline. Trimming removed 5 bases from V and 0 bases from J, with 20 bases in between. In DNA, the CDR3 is TGCGCCAGCAGTCGGGGGGCGCGACCTGGGATGAACACTGAAGCTTTCTTT. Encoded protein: CASSRGARPGMNTEAFF. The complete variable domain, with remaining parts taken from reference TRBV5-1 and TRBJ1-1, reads KAGVTQTPRYLIKTRGQQVTLSCSPISGHRSVSWYQQTPGQGLQFLFEYFSETQRNKGNFPGRFSGRQFSNSRSEMNVSTLELGDSALYLCASSRGARPGMNTEAFFGQGTRLTVV.

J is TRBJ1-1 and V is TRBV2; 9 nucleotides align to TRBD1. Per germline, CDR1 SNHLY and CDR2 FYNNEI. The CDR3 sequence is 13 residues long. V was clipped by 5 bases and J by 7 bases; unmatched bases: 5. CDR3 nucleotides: TGTGCCAGCAGTCGGACAGGGGATATTGAAGCTTTCTTT. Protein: CASSRTGDIEAFF.

In DNA form, the CDR3 reads TGTGCCAGCAGTCTACACCGGGGTGGGGGCGGTTCATGGAGCAATCAGCCCCAGCATTTT. This translates into CASSLHRGGGGSWSNQPQHF. The genes are TRBV27 and TRBJ1-5; perhaps TRBD1 as D (6 bases). Trimming took 5 bases from V and 1 from J, leaving 27 bases between them. The germline V gene has CDR1 MNHEY and CDR2 SMNVEV (reference sequence). This CDR3 spans 20 amino acids.

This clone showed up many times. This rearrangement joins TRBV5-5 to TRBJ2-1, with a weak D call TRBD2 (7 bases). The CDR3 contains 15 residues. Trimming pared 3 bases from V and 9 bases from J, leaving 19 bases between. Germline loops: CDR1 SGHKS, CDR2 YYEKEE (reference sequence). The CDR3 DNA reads TGTGCCAGCAGCTCCCTGGGGGGGGCGGTGGGTGAGCAGTTCTTC. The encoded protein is CASSSLGGAVGEQFF.

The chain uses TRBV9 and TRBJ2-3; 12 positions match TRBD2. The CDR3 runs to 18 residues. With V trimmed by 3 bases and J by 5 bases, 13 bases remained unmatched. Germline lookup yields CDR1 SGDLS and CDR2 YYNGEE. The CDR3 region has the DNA TGTGCCAGCAGCGGGCCTCTCCTAGCGGGGGGGCCGCAAGATACGCAGTATTTT. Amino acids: CASSGPLLAGGPQDTQYF.

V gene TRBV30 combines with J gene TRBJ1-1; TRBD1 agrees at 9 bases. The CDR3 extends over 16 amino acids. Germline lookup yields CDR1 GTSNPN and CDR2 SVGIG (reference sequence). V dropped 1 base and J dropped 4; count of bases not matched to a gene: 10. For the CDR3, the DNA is TGTGCCTGGAGTGCACATACAGGGGGCGGGAGCACTGAAGCTTTCTTT. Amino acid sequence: CAWSAHTGGGSTEAFF. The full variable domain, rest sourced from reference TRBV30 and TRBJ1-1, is SQTIHQWPATLVQPVGSPLSLECTVEGTSNPNLYWYRQAAGRGLQLLFYSVGIGQISSEVPQNLSASRPQDRQFILSSKKLLLSDSGFYLCAWSAHTGGGSTEAFFGQGTRLTVV.